This entry is about one T cell receptor (beta chain). Per the authors' pipeline: Amplifying reference gene primers gave estimates of nucleated cell counts. TCRdb keeps only in-frame clones here, not all; method: immunoSEQ multiplex PCR. D and trimming come from the DNA, and the V and J calls and clone size come from that table. The sample includes roughly 250,000 clones, about 86% seen only once; the top ten take about 12%. This record comes from a study of blood T cell repertoires in COVID-19. Followed over time, Seattle patients had been enrolled while infection was active. Trimming took off 2 bases at V and 3 bases at J, with 16 bases between the two ends. This CDR3 has 16 amino acids. The germline V gene has CDR1 LGHNT and CDR2 FRNRAP.

The rearrangement joins TRBV12-5 to TRBJ2-5; D might be TRBD1 (6 bases). This TCR came from a woman aged 25 to 39 with COVID-19, enrolled during active disease. Specimen: peripheral blood. CDR3 in DNA: TGTGCTAGTGGTTTGAGCCCGGGACACGGGGAAGAGACCCAGTACTTC. This encodes CASGLSPGHGEETQYF.